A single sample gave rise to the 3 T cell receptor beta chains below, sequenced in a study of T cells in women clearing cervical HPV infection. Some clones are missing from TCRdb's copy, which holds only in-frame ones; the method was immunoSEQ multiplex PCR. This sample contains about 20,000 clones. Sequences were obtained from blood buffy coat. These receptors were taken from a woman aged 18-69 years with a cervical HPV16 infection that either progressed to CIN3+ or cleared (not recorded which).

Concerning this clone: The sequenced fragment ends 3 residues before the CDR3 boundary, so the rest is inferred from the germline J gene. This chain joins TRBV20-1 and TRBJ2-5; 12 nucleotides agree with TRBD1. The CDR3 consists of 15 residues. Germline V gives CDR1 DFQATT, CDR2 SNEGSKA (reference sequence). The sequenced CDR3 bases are TGCAGTGCTCCGGGGACAGGGGGCTATACAGATACC. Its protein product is CSAPGTGGYTDT. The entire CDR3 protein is CSAPGTGGYTDTQYF.

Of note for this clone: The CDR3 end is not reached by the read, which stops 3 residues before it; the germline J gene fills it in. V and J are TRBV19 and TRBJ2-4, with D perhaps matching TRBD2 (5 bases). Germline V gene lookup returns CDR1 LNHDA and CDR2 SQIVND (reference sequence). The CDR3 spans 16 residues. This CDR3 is CASSPVTGLANYGQYF. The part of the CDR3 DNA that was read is TGTGCCAGTAGTCCCGTTACGGGGTTAGCTAACTATGGT.

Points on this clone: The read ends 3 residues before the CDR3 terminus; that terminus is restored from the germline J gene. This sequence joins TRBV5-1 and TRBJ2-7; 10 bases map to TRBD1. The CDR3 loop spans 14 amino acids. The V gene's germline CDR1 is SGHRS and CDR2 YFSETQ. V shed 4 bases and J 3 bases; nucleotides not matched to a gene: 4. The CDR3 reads CASSPTGGGYEQYF. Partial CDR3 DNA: TGCGCCAGCAGCCCGACAGGGGGCGGCTACGAG.